The 10 T cell receptor beta chains listed next were all sequenced from one sample in a study of early stage breast cancer tumors. Produced via immunoSEQ multiplex PCR; TCRdb's table is partial and in-frame only. Altogether 45,000 to 65,000 clones are present, around 78% being singletons, with the ten largest covering 3% to 4%. Sequenced material: blood. The receptors derive from a person aged 40 to 49 with breast cancer.

The chain links TRBV2 to TRBJ1-1; D gene unclear. The V end lost 7 bases, the J end lost 7 bases, and 10 bases lay between the germline ends. CDR3 length: 11 residues. CDR1 and CDR2 from the germline V gene are SNHLY and FYNNEI. Here the CDR3 reads CASTRVFEAFF. CDR3 nucleotides: TGTGCCAGCACCCGGGTCTTTGAAGCTTTCTTT.

The CDR3 sequence: CSVEGGVAGLGAGEQYF. The CDR3 DNA reads as TGCAGCGTTGAAGGAGGGGTAGCGGGGCTAGGGGCAGGGGAGCAGTACTTC. This rearrangement joins TRBV29-1 to TRBJ2-7; 8 bases match TRBD2. Germline V gene sequence: CDR1 SQVTM, CDR2 ANQGSEA. Losses at the gene ends were 1 base for V and 7 bases for J; bases not matched to a gene: 18. The CDR3 loop spans 17 amino acids.

The CDR3 region is CAISEYDEGEQFF. CDR3 DNA sequence: TGTGCCATCAGTGAGTACGATGAGGGCGAGCAGTTCTTC. V and J are TRBV10-3 and TRBJ2-1; TRBD2 is a possible D gene (5 bases). The CDR3 covers 13 residues. V lost 1 base and J 10 bases, leaving 11 bases between the germline ends. The V gene's germline CDR1 is ENHRY and CDR2 SYGVKD.

The chain uses TRBV7-2 and TRBJ2-3; 11 nucleotides align to TRBD2. The germline gives CDR1 SGHTA, CDR2 FQGNSA. The V and J ends lost 5 bases and 4 bases, in that order; junction bases with no gene match: 11. The CDR3 has 17 amino acids. CDR3 DNA: TGTGCCAGCAGCCGTGGTAGCGGGAGGGGGTCGGCAGATACGCAGTATTTT. Translating it yields CASSRGSGRGSADTQYF.

This rearrangement joins TRBV11-3 to TRBJ2-3, with TRBD1 matching 7 bases. V gave up 3 bases and J gave up 2 bases; unmatched junction bases: 5. CDR1 is SGHNT, CDR2 YENEEA, per germline. The CDR3 spans 15 residues. The CDR3 DNA reads TGTGCCAGCAGCTTCCACAGGGGTTCCACAGATACGCAGTATTTT. It is translated as CASSFHRGSTDTQYF.

This chain links TRBV9 with TRBJ2-3; 7 bases align to TRBD2. The trim removed 3 bases at V and 1 base at J, leaving 5 bases unmatched. Germline lookup yields CDR1 SGDLS and CDR2 YYNGEE. The CDR3 spans 15 residues. The CDR3 here is CASSGGGIGTDTQYF. In DNA, the CDR3 is TGTGCCAGCAGCGGGGGGGGGATCGGCACAGATACGCAGTATTTT.

The chain is built from TRBV2 and TRBJ2-2, with D tentatively TRBD2 (5 bases). The CDR3 consists of 17 residues. Between the trimmed V and J ends, which lost 6 bases and 3 bases, there was a span of 20 bases. Germline CDR1 SNHLY, CDR2 FYNNEI. The CDR3 DNA reads TGTGCCAGCAGACCCACGGCTAGCTCGGTCCACACCGGGGAGCTGTTTTTT. Translation: CASRPTASSVHTGELFF.

This clone showed up just a few times. The CDR3 region is CAPSKPSGNTIYF. The DNA for the CDR3 is TGTGCCCCCAGTAAGCCCTCCGGAAACACCATATATTTT. The V call is TRBV6-1, the J call TRBJ1-3; D not certain. Trimming shortened V by 11 bases and J by 4 bases, and 15 bases separated the two germline ends. Germline lookup yields CDR1 MNHNS and CDR2 SASEGT. The CDR3 loop spans 13 amino acids.

Written as DNA, the CDR3 is TGTGCCAGCAGCTTACAACAGGGTCTCTCGGAGCAGTACTTC. Its translation is CASSLQQGLSEQYF. The chain joins TRBV7-2 to TRBJ2-7; possibly TRBD1 for D (6 bases). The V gene's germline CDR1 is SGHTA and CDR2 FQGNSA. The CDR3 runs 14 residues. V lost 2 bases and J 7 bases, leaving 15 bases between the germline ends.

The chain carries TRBV19 and TRBJ1-5; weak D call: TRBD1 (5 bases). CDR1 is LNHDA and CDR2 is SQIVND in the germline V gene (reference sequence). V shed 1 base and J shed 4 bases, with 11 bases lying between them. The length of the CDR3 is 15 residues. The CDR3 DNA follows: TGTGCCAGTAGTATAGGGGGGGGTCCTAATCAGCCCCAGCATTTT. It codes for CASSIGGGPNQPQHF.